This T cell receptor beta chain emerged from a study of PD-1 blockade in classical Hodgkin lymphoma. Looking at the study overall: Treatment was intravenous nivolumab, 3 mg/kg every 2 weeks, until progression.

The assay was immunoSEQ multiplex PCR, and TCRdb's table has in-frame clones only and misses some. The sample lists around 40,000 clones; over 60% were seen once. Germline loops: CDR1 MGHRA, CDR2 YSYEKL. The V gene end was trimmed by 3 bases and the J gene end by 5 bases; junction bases not matched to a gene: 6. The CDR3 sequence is 15 residues long. Study results and caveats: The baseline diversity of complete responders showed similarity to that of newly diagnosed patients. Patients were excluded if nivolumab began under 1 year after ASCT (the autologous transplant).

All patients relapsed after autologous stem cell transplantation, and brentuximab vedotin exposure varied. Best outcomes ranged across complete response, partial response and progressive disease. About this clone itself: Its antigen is as yet unknown.

The TCR comes from a human donor with classical Hodgkin lymphoma. The rearrangement joins TRBV4-1 to TRBJ2-2; 7 bases map to TRBD2. Material: peripheral blood mononuclear cells (PBMCs), obtained at baseline. The CDR3 nucleotides are TGCGCCAGCAGCCACGCCAGGGAGGGGACCGGGGAGCTGTTTTTT. Translated: CASSHAREGTGELFF.